A selection of T cell receptor beta chains follows, all from one sample in a study of blood T cell repertoires in COVID-19. Method: immunoSEQ multiplex PCR; TCRdb's copy keeps in-frame clones and lacks some. The profile shows some 330,000 clones, roughly 87% of them singletons. Sequenced material: PBMCs or T cells enriched from blood (not recorded which). These receptors were collected from a woman aged 45-65 years who had recovered from COVID-19. Both conserved end residues are part of each CDR3. The D gene is left open where the match is weak. Only some rows state a clone size, as once, few, many or a class for expanded clones.

J | V | size | D | DNA | CDR3
TRBJ1-4 | TRBV4-3 | - | - | TGCGCCAGCAGCCAAGATTGGGGTAGCGGGGTGGGAACTAATGAAAAACTGTTTTTT | CASSQDWGSGVGTNEKLFF
TRBJ1-2 | TRBV27 | - | - | TGTGCCAGCAGGAGCCAGGGTGACTATGGCTACACCTTC | CASRSQGDYGYTF
TRBJ2-5 | TRBV5-1 | - | TRBD2 | TGCGCCAGCAGCTTGGGAGCGGGACTACCGCAAGAGACCCAGTACTTC | CASSLGAGLPQETQYF
TRBJ1-1 | TRBV4-3 | few | - | TGCGCCAGCAGCCAAGAGGGGGGGGGCCCCACCGGCACTGAAGCTTTCTTT | CASSQEGGGPTGTEAFF
TRBJ2-5 | TRBV19 | - | - | TGTGCCAGTAGTATAGTGGGGGGGGCTAGCCTACAAGAGACCCAGTACTTC | CASSIVGGASLQETQYF
TRBJ2-7 | TRBV5-1 | - | - | TGCGCCAGCAGCTTGGCGCCAGCCTACGAGCAGTACTTC | CASSLAPAYEQYF
TRBJ1-5 | TRBV2 | - | - | TGTGCCAGCAGGATCCAGGGGAATCAGCCCCAGCATTTT | CASRIQGNQPQHF
TRBJ1-2 | TRBV29-1 | - | TRBD1 | TGCAGCGCCAACCCAACGGGGACAGGGGGAGATGGCTACACCTTC | CSANPTGTGGDGYTF
TRBJ1-5 | TRBV30 | - | - | TGTGCCTGGAGTGTACGGCGGGGCTCTAGCAATCAGCCCCAGCATTTT | CAWSVRRGSSNQPQHF
TRBJ2-7 | TRBV18 | - | - | TGTGCCAGCTCACCAGTGGGGGCTTCTCTCGAGCAGTACTTC | CASSPVGASLEQYF
TRBJ1-2 | TRBV3-1/TRBV3-2 | - | TRBD1 | TGTGCCAGCAGCCCGTCACAGGGGCTTGGAGGCTACACCTTC | CASSPSQGLGGYTF
TRBJ1-2 | TRBV6-5 | - | TRBD1 | TGTGCCAGCAGACCCCCGACAGGGGTCTATGGCTACACCTTC | CASRPPTGVYGYTF
TRBJ2-5 | TRBV2 | - | - | TGTGCCAGCATGCAGCAAGAGACCCAGTACTTC | CASMQQETQYF
TRBJ2-2 | TRBV6-5 | - | - | TGTGCCAGCAGTCTTACAGGGTTCACCGGGGAGCTGTTTTTT | CASSLTGFTGELFF
TRBJ2-1 | TRBV6-5 | - | - | TGTGCCAGCAGCCCGGACTCGAGCTCCTACAATGAGCAGTTCTTC | CASSPDSSSYNEQFF
TRBJ1-4 | TRBV20-1 | - | TRBD1 | TGCAGTGCCTGGGACAGATGGAAACTGTTTTTT | CSAWDRWKLFF
TRBJ1-6 | TRBV7-2 | - | - | TGTGCCAGCAGCCCGGGCCCGGGGGGTAATTCACCCCTCCACTTT | CASSPGPGGNSPLHF
TRBJ2-7 | TRBV4-2 | - | - | TGTGCCAGCAGCCAACACTCTAACTACGAGCAGTACTTC | CASSQHSNYEQYF
TRBJ1-6 | TRBV25-1 | - | - | TGTGCCAGCAGTGAATTATGGGGCCTCCTCCACTTT | CASSELWGLLHF
TRBJ1-4 | TRBV29-1 | once | TRBD1 | TGCAGCGTTGGTCTCAGGGGGTCTGAAAAACTGTTTTTT | CSVGLRGSEKLFF
TRBJ2-1 | TRBV5-5 | - | - | TGTGCCAGCAGCTTGTGGGACTTACAAGGGGGCATCCCCTACAATGAGCAGTTCTTC | CASSLWDLQGGIPYNEQFF
TRBJ1-6 | TRBV4-1 | - | - | TGCGCCAGCAGCCAAGAGTCGGGGGTCTCACCCCTCCACTTT | CASSQESGVSPLHF
TRBJ2-5 | TRBV19 | - | TRBD2 | TGTGCCAGTAGTTACGGAAGCGGGGGCCAAGAGACCCAGTACTTC | CASSYGSGGQETQYF
TRBJ1-1 | TRBV6-6 | few | - | TGTGCCAGCAGCCAGGGGATGAACACTGAAGCTTTCTTT | CASSQGMNTEAFF
TRBJ1-2 | TRBV20-1 | - | - | TGCAGTGCTAGAGAGCCGGGTGGCTACACCTTC | CSAREPGGYTF
TRBJ1-4 | TRBV19 | - | TRBD1 | TGTGCCAGTAGTCCGAGGACAGGTGAAAAACTGTTTTTT | CASSPRTGEKLFF
TRBJ1-2 | TRBV4-2 | - | TRBD1 | TGTGCCAGCACCCTCGGGACAGACTATGGCTACACCTTC | CASTLGTDYGYTF
TRBJ2-2 | TRBV7-6 | once | - | TGTGCCTGCTCTAAAGGGGGGGTGTTCGGGGAGCTGTTTTTT | CACSKGGVFGELFF
TRBJ1-1 | TRBV11-3 | - | - | TGTGCCAGCAGCTTCACAAGGAACACTGAAGCTTTCTTT | CASSFTRNTEAFF
TRBJ1-5 | TRBV2 | - | - | TGTGCCAGCAGCCCATTAGCGGGGGCGGGTCAGCCCCAGCATTTT | CASSPLAGAGQPQHF
TRBJ1-2 | TRBV6-1 | - | - | TGTGCCAGCAGTGAAACAGGAAACTATGGCTACACCTTC | CASSETGNYGYTF
TRBJ1-1 | TRBV3-1/TRBV3-2 | few | TRBD1 | TGTGCCAGCAGCCTCCAAGGGACAGGTTTCAATGAAGCTTTCTTT | CASSLQGTGFNEAFF